Below, 32 T cell receptor beta chains from the same sample are listed, as sequenced in a study of long-term antiretroviral therapy in people with HIV. The immunoSEQ assay was v3.0, run at survey level. Profiling relied on immunoSEQ multiplex PCR, and the TCRdb table lists in-frame clones only, not all of them. The sample holds some 38,000 clones, approximately 79% seen once. This material consisted of unsorted PBMCs, taken 1.5 years after starting antiretroviral therapy. All receptors derive from a man younger than 35 with HIV.

The chain uses TRBV6-6 and TRBJ2-2, with 9 nucleotides matching TRBD1. Germline CDR1 reads MNHNY; CDR2 reads SVGAGI (reference sequence). The CDR3 loop spans 16 amino acids. Trimming cost V 11 bases and J 4 bases; bases outside gene matches: 14. The CDR3 nucleotides are TGTGCCGCACTGGACAGGGGCCAGGCTTTCACCGGGGAGCTGTTTTTT. Its protein product is CAALDRGQAFTGELFF.

This rearrangement joins TRBV6-5 to TRBJ2-7; TRBD1 agrees at 7 bases. Losses at the gene ends were 8 bases for V and 0 bases for J; bases not matched to a gene: 7. The CDR3 runs 14 residues. Germline loops: CDR1 MNHEY, CDR2 SVGAGI. The CDR3 DNA is TGTGCCAGCCACGTACAGGGGAGCTCCTACGAGCAGTACTTC. Translation: CASHVQGSSYEQYF.

The chain carries TRBV7-8 and TRBJ1-2, with 7 positions matching TRBD1. The CDR3 extends over 14 amino acids. The germline CDR1 and CDR2 sequences are SGHVS and FQNEAQ. With V trimmed by 3 bases and J by 4 bases, 5 bases remained unmatched. CDR3 in DNA: TGTGCCAGCAGCTTGCACCGGGACAGCTATGGCTACACCTTC. Its translation: CASSLHRDSYGYTF.

This clone has only a few counts. V gene TRBV4-2 combines with J gene TRBJ2-7; 7 positions match TRBD2. Per the germline V gene, CDR1 is LGHNA and CDR2 is YNFKEQ. The CDR3 length is 16 residues. V shed 0 bases and J 2 bases; nucleotides not matched to a gene: 7. The CDR3 nucleotides read TGTGCCAGCAGCCAAGATCTGTCTAGCGGAACCTACGAGCAGTACTTC. Translated, it gives CASSQDLSSGTYEQYF.

This chain uses TRBV25-1 with TRBJ2-7; D uncertain. There are 14 residues in the CDR3. Trimming left V 2 bases short and J 2 bases short, with 10 bases between. Germline V gene data show CDR1 as MGHDK and CDR2 as SYGVNS. The CDR3 loop reads CASSERGPPYEQYF. In DNA form, the CDR3 reads TGTGCCAGCAGTGAACGTGGGCCTCCCTACGAGCAGTACTTC.

V is TRBV7-8 and J is TRBJ2-4; 8 bases fit TRBD1. Germline CDR1 and CDR2: SGHVS and FQNEAQ. V lost 5 bases to trimming and J lost 7 bases; unmatched junction nucleotides: 10. The CDR3 spans 15 residues. In DNA, the CDR3 is TGTGCCAGCAGCCTTACCCACAGGACAGGGAACATTCAGTACTTC. It specifies CASSLTHRTGNIQYF.

The CDR3 DNA follows: TGCGCCAGCAGTGAGGGACAGGTCACAAGGTATGGCTACACCTTC. Amino acid sequence: CASSEGQVTRYGYTF. V usage is TRBV10-1 and J usage is TRBJ1-2; TRBD1 matches 7 bases. Trimming removed 2 bases from V and 5 bases from J; junction bases left unmatched: 8. This CDR3 contains 15 residues. CDR1 and CDR2 from the germline V gene are WNHNN and SYGVQD (reference sequence).

The CDR3 nucleotides are TGTGCCAGCAGTCTAACCGGGACAGGGGGAACTGAAGCTTTCTTT. This sequence encodes CASSLTGTGGTEAFF. The J gene is TRBJ1-1, the V gene TRBV27; the match to TRBD1 covers 11 bases. J gave up 5 bases and V 5 bases, and 7 bases lay outside the gene matches. Germline CDR1 and CDR2: MNHEY and SMNVEV (reference sequence). The CDR3 has 15 residues.

This chain connects TRBV6-5 to TRBJ1-1; no clear D. The germline V and J ends were trimmed by 6 bases and 8 bases, with 16 bases remaining between them. Germline V gene data show CDR1 as MNHEY and CDR2 as SVGAGI. This CDR3 has 13 residues. CDR3 loop: CASSPSASIEAFF. DNA for the CDR3: TGTGCCAGCAGCCCCTCGGCGTCAATCGAAGCTTTCTTT.

The J gene is TRBJ2-3, the V gene TRBV4-3; TRBD1 matches at 9 bases. CDR1 and CDR2 (germline): LGHNA, YSLEER. The ends lost 0 bases at V and 4 bases at J; junction bases unmatched: 5. This CDR3 comprises 16 residues. CDR3 protein: CASSQDPGTGSDTQYF. The CDR3 region has the DNA TGCGCCAGCAGCCAAGATCCCGGGACAGGGTCAGATACGCAGTATTTT.

Only one count was recorded for this clone. The rearrangement uses TRBV25-1 and TRBJ2-3, with D uncertain. The CDR3 has 10 residues. The ends were cut back, 3 bases at V and 8 bases at J, with 3 bases in the middle. Germline V gene data show CDR1 as MGHDK and CDR2 as SYGVNS. The CDR3 DNA reads TGTGCCAGCAGTGATGGTACGCAGTATTTT. Its protein product is CASSDGTQYF.

The V call is TRBV2, the J call TRBJ2-3; 8 nucleotides align to TRBD1. CDR3 length: 17 amino acids. After removal of 6 bases from V and 3 bases from J, the junction contained 14 bases not matched to a gene. Germline CDR1 is SNHLY and CDR2 is FYNNEI. The CDR3 DNA reads TGTGCCAGCAGGCGGACAGGGTTAAGTTTGTGGACAGATACGCAGTATTTT. Amino acid sequence: CASRRTGLSLWTDTQYF. Variable domain in full (rest from reference TRBV2 and TRBJ2-3): EPEVTQTPSHQVTQMGQEVILRCVPISNHLYFYWYRQILGQKVEFLVSFYNNEISEKSEIFDDQFSVERPDGSNFTLKIRSTKLEDSAMYFCASRRTGLSLWTDTQYFGPGTRLTVL.

This clone was counted a few times. The J gene is TRBJ2-7, the V gene TRBV5-4; D not certain. V lost 0 bases to trimming and J lost 7 bases, with 8 bases between them. The CDR3 runs to 12 residues. Germline V gene lookup returns CDR1 SGHNT and CDR2 YYREEE (reference sequence). In nucleotides, the CDR3 is TGTGCCAGCAGCTTGGGGTTGGGAGAGCAGTACTTC. Residues: CASSLGLGEQYF.

The chain links TRBV30 to TRBJ1-2; TRBD1 agrees at 7 bases. The CDR3 is 14 amino acids. V was pared by 6 bases and J by 4 bases, with 11 bases of the junction left unmatched. Germline V gives CDR1 GTSNPN, CDR2 SVGIG (reference sequence). The DNA of the CDR3 is TGTGCCTGCCAATCGGGACAGACTCTCTATGGCTACACCTTC. Residues: CACQSGQTLYGYTF. The full variable domain, with the rest looked up from reference TRBV30 and TRBJ1-2, is SQTIHQWPATLVQPVGSPLSLECTVEGTSNPNLYWYRQAAGRGLQLLFYSVGIGQISSEVPQNLSASRPQDRQFILSSKKLLLSDSGFYLCACQSGQTLYGYTFGSGTRLTVV.

In DNA form, the CDR3 reads TGTGCCAGCAGCGCGGAGCTCCGGGCCCAGTACTTC. Translating gives CASSAELRAQYF. This chain links TRBV6-1 with TRBJ2-5; D is unclear. CDR3 length: 12 residues. Germline-derived CDR1 and CDR2 are MNHNS and SASEGT. V dropped 6 bases and J dropped 9 bases, with 14 bases sitting between them.

The chain links TRBV7-2 to TRBJ2-5; D is undetermined. The CDR3 is made up of 14 amino acids. The germline V and J ends were trimmed by 5 bases and 4 bases, with 14 bases remaining between them. Germline V gene lookup returns CDR1 SGHTA and CDR2 FQGNSA. The CDR3 spells CASSPGPGRETQYF. The CDR3 DNA is TGTGCCAGCAGCCCCGGGCCGGGCCGAGAGACCCAGTACTTC.

This clone appeared a single time. Here the CDR3 reads CASSLGGLAGNTGELFF. The CDR3 bases are TGTGCCAGCAGCTTAGGGGGACTAGCGGGTAACACCGGGGAGCTGTTTTTT. This sequence joins TRBV7-3 and TRBJ2-2; 12 bases are shared with TRBD2. Germline CDR1 SGHTA, CDR2 FQGTGA. The CDR3 extends over 17 amino acids. Germline trimming cut 2 bases from V and 2 bases from J; bases unmatched to any gene: 3. Together with reference TRBV7-3 and TRBJ2-2, the CDR3 gives the full variable domain: GAGVSQTPSNKVTEKGKYVELRCDPISGHTALYWYRQSLGQGPEFLIYFQGTGAADDSGLPNDRFFAVRPEGSVSTLKIQRTERGDSAVYLCASSLGGLAGNTGELFFGEGSRLTVL.

The rearrangement links TRBV7-2 to TRBJ2-5, with D hard to call. This CDR3 contains 14 residues. Germline CDR1 reads SGHTA; CDR2 reads FQGNSA. The V gene lost 1 base and the J gene lost 4 bases, with 10 bases spanning the gap. CDR3 region: CASSLEFTGETQYF. CDR3 nucleotide sequence: TGTGCCAGCAGCTTAGAGTTCACGGGAGAGACCCAGTACTTC.

The chain recombines TRBV11-3 with TRBJ1-1, with D tentatively TRBD1 (5 bases). V gave up 1 base and J gave up 8 bases, with 11 bases separating them. The germline gives CDR1 SGHNT, CDR2 YENEEA. The CDR3 covers 13 residues. The DNA of the CDR3 is TGTGCCAGCAGCTTAGCAGGGACCGGGGAAGCTTTCTTT. As protein: CASSLAGTGEAFF.

The genes are TRBV6-5 and TRBJ1-4, with a possible D match to TRBD1 (5 bases). Germline lookup yields CDR1 MNHEY and CDR2 SVGAGI. V was clipped by 2 bases and J by 4 bases, with 11 bases between them. The CDR3 loop spans 15 amino acids. The CDR3 loop reads CASSYRGAHNEKLFF. CDR3 DNA sequence: TGTGCCAGCAGTTACCGAGGGGCCCATAATGAAAAACTGTTTTTT.

This clone appeared once. This chain links TRBV5-5 with TRBJ2-7, with 9 bases aligning to TRBD1. J lost 5 bases, V lost 2 bases, and 8 bases had no gene match. The CDR3 totals 15 residues. In germline, CDR1 is SGHKS, CDR2 YYEKEE (reference sequence). In DNA, the CDR3 is TGTGCCAGCAGCTTTTTAGGGACAGGGTCCCACGAGCAGTACTTC. It specifies CASSFLGTGSHEQYF.

V and J are TRBV27 and TRBJ1-5; 8 nucleotides agree with TRBD1. Germline CDR1 is MNHEY and CDR2 is SMNVEV (reference sequence). Germline trimming cut 6 bases from V and 5 bases from J; bases unmatched to any gene: 21. The CDR3 sequence is 19 residues long. The CDR3 is CASSFLPPGGRLYDQPQHF. The CDR3 DNA is TGTGCCAGCAGCTTCCTACCCCCAGGGGGCCGTCTGTATGATCAGCCCCAGCATTTT.

This chain joins TRBV28 and TRBJ1-5, with D uncertain. There are 17 residues in the CDR3. Looked up from germline, CDR1 is MDHEN and CDR2 is SYDVKM. Trimming pared 6 bases from V and 0 bases from J, leaving 18 bases between. In nucleotides, the CDR3 is TGTGCCAGCAGATTGAGACGTAACACGTATAGCAATCAGCCCCAGCATTTT. As protein: CASRLRRNTYSNQPQHF.

The chain carries TRBV18 and TRBJ2-3; 10 bases match TRBD2. The germline CDR1 and CDR2 sequences are KGHSH and LQKENI. The V gene end was trimmed by 3 bases and the J gene end by 4 bases; junction bases not matched to a gene: 4. The CDR3 loop spans 15 amino acids. This chain's CDR3 is CASSPGTSAADTQYF. DNA for the CDR3: TGTGCCAGCTCACCGGGGACTAGCGCGGCAGATACGCAGTATTTT.

This chain links TRBV4-1 with TRBJ2-7; D gene uncertain. The germline V gene encodes CDR1 MGHRA and CDR2 YSYEKL. Trimming removed 0 bases at V and 3 bases at J, with 6 bases between. This CDR3 is 13 amino acids long. CDR3 protein: CASSQDPVYEQYF. The DNA of the CDR3 is TGCGCCAGCAGCCAAGATCCCGTCTACGAGCAGTACTTC.

The V call is TRBV7-9, the J call TRBJ1-1; D might be TRBD1 (6 bases). Looked up from germline, CDR1 is SEHNR and CDR2 is FQNEAQ (reference sequence). The CDR3 is 13 residues long. Trimming took 2 bases from V and 10 from J, leaving 14 bases between them. CDR3 in DNA: TGTGCCAGCAGCTTATCTCGGACAGAGGTAGCTTTCTTT. Translation: CASSLSRTEVAFF. The variable domain in full, completed from reference TRBV7-9 and TRBJ1-1, reads DTGVSQNPRHKITKRGQNVTFRCDPISEHNRLYWYRQTLGQGPEFLTYFQNEAQLEKSRLLSDRFSAERPKGSFSTLEIQRTEQGDSAMYLCASSLSRTEVAFFGQGTRLTVV.

V usage is TRBV7-9 and J usage is TRBJ2-4, with TRBD1 identical over 9 bases. With 5 bases clipped from V and 4 bases from J, the junction kept 15 bases outside the gene matches. CDR1 is SEHNR, CDR2 FQNEAQ, per germline (reference sequence). The CDR3 loop spans 18 amino acids. The CDR3: CASSPLSLGTGSKNIQYF. CDR3 DNA sequence: TGTGCCAGCAGCCCACTAAGTCTCGGGACAGGGTCAAAAAACATTCAGTACTTC.

This chain connects TRBV7-2 to TRBJ2-2; 13 bases map to TRBD2. Trimming cost V 5 bases and J 7 bases; bases outside gene matches: 7. The germline V gene has CDR1 SGHTA and CDR2 FQGNSA. There are 16 residues in the CDR3. CDR3 nucleotide sequence: TGTGCCAGCAGCCCAGGACTAGCGGGAGCGGACGGGGAGCTGTTTTTT. Protein sequence: CASSPGLAGADGELFF.

V and J are TRBV29-1 and TRBJ2-1; TRBD2 is a possible D gene (6 bases). The CDR3 totals 15 residues. Trimming took 6 bases from V and 0 from J, leaving 15 bases between them. Germline loops: CDR1 SQVTM, CDR2 ANQGSEA. CDR3 sequence (DNA): TGCAGCGTCCGCGGGACCCCTAGCTCCTACAATGAGCAGTTCTTC. Its translation is CSVRGTPSSYNEQFF.

This chain joins TRBV7-2 and TRBJ1-2; TRBD1 matches 9 bases. CDR1 is SGHTA and CDR2 is FQGNSA in the germline V gene. This CDR3 is 14 amino acids long. The trim removed 1 base at V and 14 bases at J, leaving 11 bases unmatched. The CDR3 loop reads CASSLVEGQGRNTF. CDR3 DNA: TGTGCCAGCAGCTTAGTAGAGGGACAGGGCAGAAATACCTTC. The full variable domain, in which reference TRBV7-2 and TRBJ1-2 provide the parts outside the CDR3, is GAGVSQSPSNKVTEKGKDVELRCDPISGHTALYWYRQSLGQGLEFLIYFQGNSAPDKSGLPSDRFSAERTGGSVSTLTIQRTQQEDSAVYLCASSLVEGQGRNTFGSGTRLTVV.

The CDR3: CATSRDPLLAKNIQYF. CDR3 DNA: TGTGCCACCAGCAGAGACCCACTACTAGCCAAAAACATTCAGTACTTC. This chain links TRBV15 with TRBJ2-4; D unclear. Deletions cut 0 bases from V and 0 bases from J, with 9 bases between. Germline assignment: CDR1 LNHNV and CDR2 YYDKDF (reference sequence). CDR3 length equals 16 residues.

The rearrangement joins TRBV28 to TRBJ1-5; D is uncertain. Trimming shortened V by 5 bases and J by 2 bases, and 16 bases separated the two germline ends. In germline, CDR1 is MDHEN, CDR2 SYDVKM. The CDR3 is 16 residues long. The CDR3 DNA sequence: TGTGCCAGCAGTCGCCCTCCGAGGGCCCGCAATCAGCCCCAGCATTTT. Its translation is CASSRPPRARNQPQHF.